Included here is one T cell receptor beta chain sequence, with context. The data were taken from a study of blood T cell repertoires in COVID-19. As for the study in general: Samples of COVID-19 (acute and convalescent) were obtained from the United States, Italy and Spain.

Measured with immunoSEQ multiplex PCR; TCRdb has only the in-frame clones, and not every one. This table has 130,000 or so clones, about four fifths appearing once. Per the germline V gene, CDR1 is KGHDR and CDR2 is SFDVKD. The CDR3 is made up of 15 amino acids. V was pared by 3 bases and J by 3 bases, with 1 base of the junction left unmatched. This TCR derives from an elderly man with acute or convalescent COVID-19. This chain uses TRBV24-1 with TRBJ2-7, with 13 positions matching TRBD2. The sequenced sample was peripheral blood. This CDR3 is CATSDRLAGGYEQYF. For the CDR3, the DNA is TGTGCCACCAGTGATCGACTAGCGGGGGGCTACGAGCAGTACTTC.